This TCR beta chain is from a study of shared clonotypes between healthy human individuals. This clone was recorded once. Antigen specificity is unknown. This CDR3 is also generated by other DNA sequences in the sample. Study-wide findings and caveats: When naive CD4 clonotypes were compared across a handful of donors, about 5% were shared.

Deletions cut 1 base from V and 2 bases from J, with 12 bases between. Germline CDR1 reads SGHTA; CDR2 reads FQGNSA. There are 15 residues in the CDR3. Splitting of CD4+ cells produced CD45RA+ naive and CD45RA-negative memory subsets. Generated by immunoSEQ multiplex PCR, the TCRdb table keeps only in-frame clones and is missing some. The sample holds over a million clones, roughly 96% seen once. The receptor was isolated from a young man in good health. V is TRBV7-2 and J is TRBJ2-7; D could derive from TRBD1 or TRBD2 (5 bases each). Sequencing was carried out using naive CD4+ T cells sorted from blood. Subset given: CD45RA+ positively selected. The DNA of the CDR3 is TGTGCCAGCAGCTTAGGGGATCGGGGCACCTACGAGCAGTACTTC. Protein: CASSLGDRGTYEQYF.